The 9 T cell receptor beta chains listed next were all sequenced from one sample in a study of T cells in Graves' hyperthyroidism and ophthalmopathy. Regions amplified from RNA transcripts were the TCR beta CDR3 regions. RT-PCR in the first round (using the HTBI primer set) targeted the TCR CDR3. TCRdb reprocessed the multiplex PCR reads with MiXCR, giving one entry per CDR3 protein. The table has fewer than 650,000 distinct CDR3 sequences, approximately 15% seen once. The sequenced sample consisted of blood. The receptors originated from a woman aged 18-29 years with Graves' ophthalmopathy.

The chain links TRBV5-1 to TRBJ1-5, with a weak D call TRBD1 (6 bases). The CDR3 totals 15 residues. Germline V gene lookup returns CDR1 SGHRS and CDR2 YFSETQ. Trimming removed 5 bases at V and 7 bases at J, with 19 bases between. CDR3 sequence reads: CASSVGGGLEQPQHF. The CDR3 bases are TGCGCCAGCAGTGTGGGGGGGGGGCTGGAACAGCCCCAGCATTTT.

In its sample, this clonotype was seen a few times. CDR3 residues: CASSLPGTGSEKLFF. In DNA form, the CDR3 reads TGTGCCAGCAGTCTACCCGGGACAGGGAGTGAAAAACTGTTTTTT. V gene TRBV28 combines with J gene TRBJ1-4, with 9 bases that match TRBD1. Germline-derived CDR1 and CDR2 are MDHEN and SYDVKM. Trimming removed 5 bases from V and 7 bases from J; junction bases left unmatched: 8. The CDR3 runs to 15 residues.

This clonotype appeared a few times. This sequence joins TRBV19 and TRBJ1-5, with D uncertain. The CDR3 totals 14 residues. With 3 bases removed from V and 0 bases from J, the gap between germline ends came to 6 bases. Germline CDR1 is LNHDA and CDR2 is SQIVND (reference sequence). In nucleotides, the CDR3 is TGTGCCAGTAGTATTCTGGCTAGCAATCAGCCCCAGCATTTT. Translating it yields CASSILASNQPQHF.

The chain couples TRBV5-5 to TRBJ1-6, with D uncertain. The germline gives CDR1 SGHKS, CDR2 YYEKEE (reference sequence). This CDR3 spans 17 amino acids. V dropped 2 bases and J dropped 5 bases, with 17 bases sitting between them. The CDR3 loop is CASSLPHGRKNNSPLHF. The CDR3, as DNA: TGTGCCAGCAGCTTACCGCACGGGAGAAAGAATAATTCACCCCTCCACTTT. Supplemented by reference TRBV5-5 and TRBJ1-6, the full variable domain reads DAGVTQSPTHLIKTRGQQVTLRCSPISGHKSVSWYQQVLGQGPQFIFQYYEKEERGRGNFPDRFSARQFPNYSSELNVNALLLGDSALYLCASSLPHGRKNNSPLHFGNGTRLTVT.

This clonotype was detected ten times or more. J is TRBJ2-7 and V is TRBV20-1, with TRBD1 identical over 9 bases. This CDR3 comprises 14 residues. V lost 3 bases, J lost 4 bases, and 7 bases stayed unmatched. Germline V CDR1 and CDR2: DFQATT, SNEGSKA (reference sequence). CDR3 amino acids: CSARPPDRGYEQYF. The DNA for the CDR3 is TGCAGTGCTAGGCCCCCGGACAGGGGATACGAGCAGTACTTC.

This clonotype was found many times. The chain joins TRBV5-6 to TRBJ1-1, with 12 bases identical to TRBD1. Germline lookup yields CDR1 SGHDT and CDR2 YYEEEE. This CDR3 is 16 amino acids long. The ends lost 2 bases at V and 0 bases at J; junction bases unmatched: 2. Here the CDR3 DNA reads TGTGCCAGCAGCTTCGGGACAGGGGGCATGAACACTGAAGCTTTCTTT. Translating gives CASSFGTGGMNTEAFF. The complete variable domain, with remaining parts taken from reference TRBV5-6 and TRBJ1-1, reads DAGVTQSPTHLIKTRGQQVTLRCSPKSGHDTVSWYQQALGQGPQFIFQYYEEEERQRGNFPDRFSGHQFPNYSSELNVNALLLGDSALYLCASSFGTGGMNTEAFFGQGTRLTVV.

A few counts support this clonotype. The CDR3 loop reads CASSLDRGPDTQYF. The CDR3 DNA reads TGTGCCAGTAGTTTGGACAGGGGCCCAGATACGCAGTATTTT. J is TRBJ2-3 and V is TRBV19; TRBD1 agrees at 9 bases. Trimming removed 5 bases from V and 4 bases from J; junction bases left unmatched: 4. The CDR3 covers 14 residues. The germline V gene has CDR1 LNHDA and CDR2 SQIVND (reference sequence).

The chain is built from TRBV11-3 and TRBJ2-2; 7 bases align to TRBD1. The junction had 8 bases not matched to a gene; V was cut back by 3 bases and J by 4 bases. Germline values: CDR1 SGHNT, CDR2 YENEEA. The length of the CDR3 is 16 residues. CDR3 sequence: CASSFPAGGFTGELFF. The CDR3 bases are TGTGCCAGCAGCTTTCCAGCAGGGGGATTCACCGGGGAGCTGTTTTTT.

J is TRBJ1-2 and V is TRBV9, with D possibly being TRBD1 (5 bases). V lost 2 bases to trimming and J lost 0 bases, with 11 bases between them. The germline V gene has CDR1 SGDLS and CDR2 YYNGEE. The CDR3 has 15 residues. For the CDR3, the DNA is TGTGCCAGCAGCGTCGACAGCAAAGCTAACTATGGCTACACCTTC. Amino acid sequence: CASSVDSKANYGYTF.